Presented here are 3 T cell receptor beta chains from one specimen sequenced in a study of T cell responses to AZD1222 COVID-19 vaccine. TCRdb's copy holds only in-frame clones and misses some; the assay was immunoSEQ multiplex PCR. Of 180,000 or so clones in the sample, around 95% were seen once. Here the sequenced sample was peripheral blood, taken on day 0 of AZD1222 vaccination. These TCRs come from an adult in good health.

The count of this clone is one. The J gene is TRBJ2-1, the V gene TRBV7-9, with D perhaps matching TRBD1 (6 bases). Germline CDR1 SEHNR, CDR2 FQNEAQ (reference sequence). The CDR3 extends over 14 amino acids. The ends were cut back, 0 bases at V and 8 bases at J, with 11 bases in the middle. CDR3 sequence reads: CASSLATGRDEQFF. CDR3 DNA: TGTGCCAGCAGCTTAGCCACAGGGCGCGATGAGCAGTTCTTC. Together with reference TRBV7-9 and TRBJ2-1, the CDR3 gives the full variable domain: DTGVSQNPRHKITKRGQNVTFRCDPISEHNRLYWYRQTLGQGPEFLTYFQNEAQLEKSRLLSDRFSAERPKGSFSTLEIQRTEQGDSAMYLCASSLATGRDEQFFGPGTRLTVL.

This chain uses TRBV27 with TRBJ1-1; TRBD1 might be the D (5 bases). The CDR3 spans 17 residues. CDR1 is MNHEY and CDR2 is SMNVEV in the germline V gene (reference sequence). Deletions cut 5 bases from V and 0 bases from J, with 19 bases between. CDR3 DNA: TGTGCCAGCAGTGCTCGGCTCGGAACGGACATGAACACTGAAGCTTTCTTT. Amino acid sequence: CASSARLGTDMNTEAFF.

The J gene is TRBJ1-2, the V gene TRBV3-1 (or the pseudogene TRBV3-2); no definite D call. Deletions cut 0 bases from V and 4 bases from J, with 3 bases between. Looked up from germline, CDR1 is LGHDT and CDR2 is YNNKEL (reference sequence). The CDR3 extends over 12 amino acids. CDR3 sequence (DNA): TGTGCCAGCAGCCAAGAGAGCTATGGCTACACCTTC. Translation: CASSQESYGYTF.